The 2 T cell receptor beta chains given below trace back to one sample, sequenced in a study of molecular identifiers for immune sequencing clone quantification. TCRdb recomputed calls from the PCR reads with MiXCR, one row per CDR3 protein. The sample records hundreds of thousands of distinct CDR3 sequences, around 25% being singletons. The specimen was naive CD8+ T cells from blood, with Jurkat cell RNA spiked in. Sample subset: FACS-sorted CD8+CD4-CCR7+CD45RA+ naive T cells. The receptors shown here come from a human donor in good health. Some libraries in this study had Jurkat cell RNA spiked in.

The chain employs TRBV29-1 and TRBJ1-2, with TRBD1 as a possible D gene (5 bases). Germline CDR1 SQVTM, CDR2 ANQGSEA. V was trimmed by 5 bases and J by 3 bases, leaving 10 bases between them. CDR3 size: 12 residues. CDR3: CSVIGQHYGYTF. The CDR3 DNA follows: TGCAGCGTTATCGGACAACACTATGGCTACACCTTC. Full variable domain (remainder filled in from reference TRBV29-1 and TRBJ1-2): SAVISQKPSRDICQRGTSLTIQCQVDSQVTMMFWYRQQPGQSLTLIATANQGSEATYESGFVIDKFPISRPNLTFSTLTVSNMSPEDSSIYLCSVIGQHYGYTFGSGTRLTVV.

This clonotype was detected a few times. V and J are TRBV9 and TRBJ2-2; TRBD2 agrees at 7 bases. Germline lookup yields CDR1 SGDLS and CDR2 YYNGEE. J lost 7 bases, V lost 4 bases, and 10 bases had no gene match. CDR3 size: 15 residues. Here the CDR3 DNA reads TGTGCCAGCAGCCTATGGGGGGGTCAGGACGGGGAGCTGTTTTTT. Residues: CASSLWGGQDGELFF. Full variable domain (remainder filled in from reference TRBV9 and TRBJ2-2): DSGVTQTPKHLITATGQRVTLRCSPRSGDLSVYWYQQSLDQGLQFLIQYYNGEERAKGNILERFSAQQFPDLHSELNLSSLELGDSALYFCASSLWGGQDGELFFGEGSRLTVL.